The 32 T cell receptor beta chains presented below share a single source sample, sequenced in a study of regulatory dendritic cells for organ transplantation. Profiling relied on immunoSEQ multiplex PCR, and the TCRdb table lists in-frame clones only, not all of them. This sample yields 30,000 to 45,000 clones, of which 90% to 95% are seen a single time; about 0.11% belongs to the top ten. The sample consisted of naive CD8+ T cells from blood. Subset reported: CD45RA+ naive T cells. The receptors were gathered from a human donor in good health.

The sample holds one count of this clone. This chain uses TRBV5-1 with TRBJ1-1; no clear D. This CDR3 is 14 amino acids long. Looked up from germline, CDR1 is SGHRS and CDR2 is YFSETQ. V was pared by 0 bases and J by 5 bases, with 11 bases between. CDR3 region: CASSLVAGETEAFF. In DNA, the CDR3 is TGCGCCAGCAGCTTGGTCGCGGGAGAAACTGAAGCTTTCTTT.

The chain couples TRBV19 to TRBJ1-2; perhaps TRBD1 as D (5 bases). Between the trimmed V and J ends, which lost 4 bases and 2 bases, there was a span of 11 bases. Germline loops: CDR1 LNHDA, CDR2 SQIVND (reference sequence). There are 14 residues in the CDR3. The CDR3: CASSTYRDNYGYTF. The CDR3 DNA reads as TGTGCCAGTAGTACATACCGGGACAACTATGGCTACACCTTC.

The chain combines TRBV7-6 with TRBJ1-4; 8 nucleotides line up with TRBD1. This CDR3 region has 15 residues. CDR1 is SGHVS, CDR2 FNYEAQ, per germline. J was trimmed by 4 bases and V by 3 bases; bases with no gene match: 4. The CDR3 spells CASSFETGDNEKLFF. CDR3 DNA: TGTGCCAGCAGCTTTGAGACAGGGGATAATGAAAAACTGTTTTTT. The full variable domain, rest sourced from reference TRBV7-6 and TRBJ1-4, is GAGVSQSPRYKVTKRGQDVALRCDPISGHVSLYWYRQALGQGPEFLTYFNYEAQQDKSGLPNDRFSAERPEGSISTLTIQRTEQRDSAMYRCASSFETGDNEKLFFGSGTQLSVL.

A remark on this clone: Relative to the germline gene, one junction end is altered; a read error may explain this. Other DNA variants within this sample encode the same CDR3. This chain joins TRBV7-9 and TRBJ1-1; D is uncertain. Germline-derived CDR1 and CDR2 are SEHNR and FQNEAQ (reference sequence). The CDR3 is made up of 12 amino acids. The CDR3 spells CASSSGGTEAFF. The CDR3 nucleotides are TGTGCAAGCAGCTCAGGCGGCACTGAAGCTTTCTTT. Full variable domain (rest looked up from reference TRBV7-9 and TRBJ1-1): DTGVSQNPRHKITKRGQNVTFRCDPISEHNRLYWYRQTLGQGPEFLTYFQNEAQLEKSRLLSDRFSAERPKGSFSTLEIQRTEQGDSAMYLCASSSGGTEAFFGQGTRLTVV.

This clone was recorded only once. V gene TRBV21-1 combines with J gene TRBJ1-3; TRBD1 reflects the table's D call only, with no check against the DNA. TRBV21-1 is annotated as a pseudogene. This CDR3 has 18 residues. The CDR3 loop reads CASRVGGTVHSGGNTIYF. The CDR3 nucleotides read TGTGCCAGCAGGGTAGGGGGGACAGTCCACTCTGGTGGAAACACCATATATTTT.

This rearrangement joins TRBV11-1 to TRBJ2-2; D remains ambiguous. The CDR3 contains 16 residues. Between the trimmed V and J ends, which lost 3 bases and 5 bases, there was a span of 16 bases. The germline V gene encodes CDR1 SGHAT and CDR2 FQDESV (reference sequence). CDR3 sequence reads: CASSFSRRLGTGELFF. Written as DNA, the CDR3 is TGTGCCAGCAGCTTCTCCCGACGGTTGGGAACCGGGGAGCTGTTTTTT.

The chain carries TRBV4-2 and TRBJ2-5, with TRBD2 matching over 7 bases. Germline loops: CDR1 LGHNA, CDR2 YNFKEQ. Losses at the gene ends were 3 bases for V and 2 bases for J; bases not matched to a gene: 9. The CDR3 length is 16 residues. The CDR3 reads CASSHSETSVQETQYF. The CDR3 nucleotides read TGTGCCAGCAGCCATTCAGAAACTAGCGTACAAGAGACCCAGTACTTC.

The genes are TRBV27 and TRBJ1-2; 9 nucleotides line up with TRBD1. With 4 bases clipped from V and 3 bases from J, the junction kept 9 bases outside the gene matches. CDR1 is MNHEY and CDR2 is SMNVEV in the germline V gene (reference sequence). The CDR3 is made up of 16 amino acids. The CDR3 DNA reads as TGTGCCAGCAGTTCCCGCCTGGACAGGGGTGACTATGGCTACACCTTC. Its protein is CASSSRLDRGDYGYTF.

The rearrangement links TRBV27 to TRBJ2-2; maybe TRBD1 (6 bases). The germline V gene encodes CDR1 MNHEY and CDR2 SMNVEV (reference sequence). This CDR3 is 13 amino acids long. V was shortened by 4 bases and J by 6 bases, with 9 bases between the two germline ends. The CDR3 region has the DNA TGTGCCAGCAGTTACAGGGTATCCGGGGAGCTGTTTTTT. Its protein product is CASSYRVSGELFF.

The gene calls are TRBV4-3 and TRBJ2-1; D may be TRBD2 (5 bases). This CDR3 is built from 16 residues. V was shortened by 0 bases and J by 1 base, with 10 bases between the two germline ends. CDR1 LGHNA and CDR2 YSLEER come from the germline V gene. The chain's CDR3 is CASSQDLGSSYNEQFF. In DNA, the CDR3 is TGCGCCAGCAGCCAAGATTTGGGGAGTTCCTACAATGAGCAGTTCTTC.

V and J are TRBV27 and TRBJ2-5; 7 nucleotides agree with TRBD1. With the DNA end fitting TRBJ2-7 better, the J assignment may be wrong. Germline CDR1 is MNHEY and CDR2 is SMNVEV (reference sequence). The CDR3 runs 14 residues. The CDR3 region has the DNA TGTGCCAGCAGTTTTCAGGGGGATTCCTACGAGCAGTACTTC. Residues: CASSFQGDSYEQYF.

The genes are TRBV25-1 and TRBJ2-2; a weak D match, TRBD2 (5 bases). Trimming shortened V by 1 base and J by 7 bases, and 10 bases separated the two germline ends. Germline CDR1 is MGHDK and CDR2 is SYGVNS. The length of the CDR3 is 14 residues. CDR3 nucleotides: TGTGCCAGCAGTGAATTAGGAGGTCACGGGGAGCTGTTTTTT. It encodes CASSELGGHGELFF. The full variable domain, its missing parts supplied by reference TRBV25-1 and TRBJ2-2, is EADIYQTPRYLVIGTGKKITLECSQTMGHDKMYWYQQDPGMELHLIHYSYGVNSTEKGDLSSESTVSRIRTEHFPLTLESARPSHTSQYLCASSELGGHGELFFGEGSRLTVL.

The CDR3 bases are TGTGCCAGCAGCTTACTACAGGATCTAGCCAAAAACATTCAGTACTTC. Translated: CASSLLQDLAKNIQYF. The rearrangement joins TRBV13 to TRBJ2-4; perhaps TRBD1 as D (5 bases). Between the trimmed V and J ends, which lost 2 bases and 0 bases, there was a span of 11 bases. Germline-derived CDR1 and CDR2 are PRHDT and FYEKMQ (reference sequence). The CDR3 loop spans 16 amino acids.

V and J are TRBV11-1 and TRBJ2-1; D remains ambiguous. Looked up from germline, CDR1 is SGHAT and CDR2 is FQDESV (reference sequence). The CDR3 sequence is 11 residues long. V dropped 8 bases and J dropped 7 bases, with 9 bases sitting between them. The CDR3 loop is CASHGMNEQFF. The CDR3 coding sequence is TGTGCCAGCCATGGGATGAATGAGCAGTTCTTC. The full variable domain, completed using reference TRBV11-1 and TRBJ2-1, is EAEVAQSPRYKITEKSQAVAFWCDPISGHATLYWYRQILGQGPELLVQFQDESVVDDSQLPKDRFSAERLKGVDSTLKIQPAELGDSAMYLCASHGMNEQFFGPGTRLTVL.

A single count supports this clone. The chain couples TRBV7-2 to TRBJ2-2; 9 positions agree with TRBD2. V was pared by 0 bases and J by 8 bases, with 7 bases of the junction left unmatched. The CDR3 runs 16 residues. The germline V gene encodes CDR1 SGHTA and CDR2 FQGNSA. Here the CDR3 reads CASSLAAGGSGGELFF. DNA for the CDR3: TGTGCCAGCAGCTTAGCAGCGGGGGGTTCTGGTGGGGAGCTGTTTTTT.

This clone was detected a few times. The chain uses TRBV9 and TRBJ1-1; D is possibly TRBD1 (5 bases). CDR1 and CDR2 from the germline V gene are SGDLS and YYNGEE. This CDR3 region has 14 residues. V lost 2 bases to trimming and J lost 3 bases, with 11 bases between them. CDR3: CASSVQGWDTEAFF. The CDR3 DNA reads TGTGCCAGCAGCGTTCAGGGTTGGGACACTGAAGCTTTCTTT.

V usage is TRBV5-4 and J usage is TRBJ2-7, with D hard to call. The CDR3 consists of 11 residues. The germline V and J ends were trimmed by 3 bases and 6 bases, with 7 bases remaining between them. Germline V CDR1 and CDR2: SGHNT, YYREEE (reference sequence). CDR3 sequence: CASSSRSEQYF. CDR3 DNA sequence: TGTGCCAGCAGCTCCCGGAGCGAGCAGTACTTC. The full variable domain, in which reference TRBV5-4 and TRBJ2-7 provide the parts outside the CDR3, is ETGVTQSPTHLIKTRGQQVTLRCSSQSGHNTVSWYQQALGQGPQFIFQYYREEENGRGNFPPRFSGLQFPNYSSELNVNALELDDSALYLCASSSRSEQYFGPGTRLTVT.

The V call is TRBV4-1, the J call TRBJ2-7; 10 nucleotides agree with TRBD1. Trimming cost V 5 bases and J 4 bases; bases outside gene matches: 5. The CDR3 totals 14 residues. Germline CDR1 is MGHRA and CDR2 is YSYEKL. Here the CDR3 reads CASSSDRGPYEQYF. The CDR3 DNA sequence: TGCGCCAGCAGCTCCGACAGGGGGCCGTACGAGCAGTACTTC.

In DNA form, the CDR3 reads TGTGCCAGCAGTTTTTCACCCAACTATGGCTACACCTTC. This encodes CASSFSPNYGYTF. The rearrangement joins TRBV28 to TRBJ1-2; D not certain. V lost 3 bases and J lost 2, with 7 bases in between. The CDR3 loop spans 13 amino acids. In germline, CDR1 is MDHEN, CDR2 SYDVKM.

This chain links TRBV5-6 with TRBJ2-1; D not certain. Trimming removed 3 bases from V and 2 bases from J, with 9 bases in between. The germline V gene encodes CDR1 SGHDT and CDR2 YYEEEE. This CDR3 is built from 14 residues. In DNA form, the CDR3 reads TGTGCCAGCAGCTCGGCAAGCGCCTACAATGAGCAGTTCTTC. Residues: CASSSASAYNEQFF. Filled out from reference TRBV5-6 and TRBJ2-1, the complete variable domain reads DAGVTQSPTHLIKTRGQQVTLRCSPKSGHDTVSWYQQALGQGPQFIFQYYEEEERQRGNFPDRFSGHQFPNYSSELNVNALLLGDSALYLCASSSASAYNEQFFGPGTRLTVL.

The table lists this clone with a count of one. V is TRBV13 and J is TRBJ1-1, with a tentative D call TRBD1 (5 bases). V lost 7 bases and J lost 5, with 11 bases in between. Germline-derived CDR1 and CDR2 are PRHDT and FYEKMQ (reference sequence). This CDR3 contains 12 residues. The CDR3 DNA sequence: TGTGCCAGCATTAGGGGCAGGACTGAAGCTTTCTTT. This gives the protein CASIRGRTEAFF.

There are a few counts of this clone. This chain links TRBV27 with TRBJ1-1, with unresolved D. Germline V gene lookup returns CDR1 MNHEY and CDR2 SMNVEV (reference sequence). V lost 0 bases to trimming and J lost 5 bases, with 7 bases between them. CDR3 length equals 13 residues. The CDR3 loop is CASSLSGRTEAFF. The CDR3 nucleotides are TGTGCCAGCAGTTTATCTGGTCGGACTGAAGCTTTCTTT.

The gene calls are TRBV13 and TRBJ2-5; 11 bases agree with TRBD1. V shed 2 bases, J shed 5 bases, and the junction held 7 bases outside the gene matches. CDR3 length: 16 residues. Germline V CDR1 and CDR2: PRHDT, FYEKMQ (reference sequence). CDR3 sequence: CASSLLGQGVTETQYF. The DNA of the CDR3 is TGTGCCAGCAGCTTATTGGGACAGGGGGTCACGGAGACCCAGTACTTC.

The chain uses TRBV10-3 and TRBJ2-1; either TRBD1 or TRBD2 may supply D (5 bases each). Germline-derived CDR1 and CDR2 are ENHRY and SYGVKD. V lost 10 bases to trimming and J lost 7 bases, with 17 bases between them. The CDR3 is 13 residues long. CDR3 DNA: TGTGCCACTTTATTGGGACGCGGGAATGAGCAGTTCTTC. This gives the protein CATLLGRGNEQFF.

The rearrangement uses TRBV7-9 and TRBJ2-5; D not resolved. CDR1 and CDR2 (germline): SEHNR, FQNEAQ (reference sequence). The length of the CDR3 is 12 residues. Trimming took 5 bases from V and 5 from J, leaving 9 bases between them. In nucleotides, the CDR3 is TGTGCCAGCAGCCTGAATGCGGAGACCCAGTACTTC. Its protein is CASSLNAETQYF.

The chain carries TRBV15 and TRBJ2-7; D perhaps matches TRBD2 (5 bases). The CDR3 spans 14 residues. The germline CDR1 and CDR2 sequences are LNHNV and YYDKDF (reference sequence). The ends were cut back, 6 bases at V and 0 bases at J, with 12 bases in the middle. In DNA, the CDR3 is TGTGCCACCAGTTCGGGAAGCCTCTCCTACGAGCAGTACTTC. This sequence encodes CATSSGSLSYEQYF.

The chain links TRBV6-5 to TRBJ1-1; D may be TRBD1 (5 bases). Per the germline V gene, CDR1 is MNHEY and CDR2 is SVGAGI. V lost 6 bases and J lost 1, with 9 bases in between. The CDR3 spans 13 residues. The DNA for the CDR3 is TGTGCCAGCAGCCTTACAGGGAACACTGAAGCTTTCTTT. Its protein is CASSLTGNTEAFF.

CDR3 sequence reads: CASSLWAPAAGGRQETQYF. The CDR3 DNA reads TGTGCCAGCAGTTTATGGGCCCCTGCGGCAGGGGGGCGGCAAGAGACCCAGTACTTC. This chain links TRBV27 with TRBJ2-5; TRBD1 is a possible D gene (7 bases). V lost 1 base to trimming and J lost 2 bases, with 23 bases between them. CDR3 size: 19 residues. Germline V gives CDR1 MNHEY, CDR2 SMNVEV (reference sequence).

CDR3 protein: CAWSLAGYGYTF. CDR3 coding DNA: TGTGCCTGGAGCTTGGCAGGCTATGGCTACACCTTC. The chain has TRBV30 and TRBJ1-2; D remains ambiguous. Per germline, CDR1 GTSNPN and CDR2 SVGIG (reference sequence). This CDR3 spans 12 amino acids. Trimming removed 3 bases from V and 4 bases from J, with 9 bases in between.

The rearrangement uses TRBV7-9 and TRBJ1-1, with 7 bases lining up with TRBD1. The V gene end was trimmed by 5 bases and the J gene end by 3 bases; junction bases not matched to a gene: 6. The CDR3 extends over 14 amino acids. Germline V gives CDR1 SEHNR, CDR2 FQNEAQ (reference sequence). The CDR3 here is CASSINGQDTEAFF. The CDR3 bases are TGTGCCAGCAGCATTAACGGACAGGACACTGAAGCTTTCTTT.

This clone was recorded a few times. This sequence joins TRBV13 and TRBJ1-1; no firm D call. V dropped 2 bases and J dropped 8 bases, with 9 bases sitting between them. This CDR3 is 12 amino acids long. CDR1 is PRHDT, CDR2 FYEKMQ, per germline (reference sequence). The CDR3 spells CASSLTLGEAFF. Here the CDR3 DNA reads TGTGCCAGCAGCTTAACGTTAGGGGAAGCTTTCTTT.

This chain links TRBV7-6 with TRBJ2-3, with D possibly called TRBD1 or TRBD2 (5 bases each). The CDR3 consists of 15 residues. V was cut by 5 bases and J by 3 bases, with 15 bases left in between. Germline assignment: CDR1 SGHVS and CDR2 FNYEAQ. CDR3 DNA: TGTGCCAGCAGCCAGATAGTGGGGGTAACAGATACGCAGTATTTT. Translating gives CASSQIVGVTDTQYF.